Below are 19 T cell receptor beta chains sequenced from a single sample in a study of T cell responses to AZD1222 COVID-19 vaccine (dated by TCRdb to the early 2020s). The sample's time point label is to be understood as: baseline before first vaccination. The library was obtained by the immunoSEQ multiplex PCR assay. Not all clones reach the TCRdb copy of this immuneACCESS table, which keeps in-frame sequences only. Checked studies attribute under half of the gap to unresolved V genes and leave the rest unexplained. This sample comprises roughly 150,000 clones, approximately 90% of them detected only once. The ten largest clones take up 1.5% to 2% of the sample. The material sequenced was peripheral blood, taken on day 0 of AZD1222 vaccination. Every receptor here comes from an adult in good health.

The CDR3 bases are TGCAGTGTTTGGAGTTTTCAGGCTTTCTTT. The encoded protein is CSVWSFQAFF. The chain links TRBV20-1 to TRBJ1-1; D unclear. The length of the CDR3 is 10 residues. From germline, CDR1 is DFQATT and CDR2 SNEGSKA (reference sequence). V lost 7 bases, J lost 11 bases, and 14 bases lay in between.

CDR3 loop: CASSATLGIYEQYF. In nucleotides, the CDR3 is TGTGCCAGCAGCGCTACGCTGGGGATCTACGAGCAGTACTTC. The chain links TRBV9 to TRBJ2-7; D call uncertain. CDR1 is SGDLS and CDR2 is YYNGEE in the germline V gene. Trimming left V 3 bases short and J 3 bases short, with 13 bases between. This CDR3 has 14 residues.

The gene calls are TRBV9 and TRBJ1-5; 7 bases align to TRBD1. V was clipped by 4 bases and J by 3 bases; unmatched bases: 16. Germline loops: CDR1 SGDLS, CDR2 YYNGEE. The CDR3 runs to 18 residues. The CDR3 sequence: CASSIRLPGTEVNQPQHF. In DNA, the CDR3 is TGTGCCAGCAGCATTCGACTGCCCGGGACAGAAGTCAATCAGCCCCAGCATTTT.

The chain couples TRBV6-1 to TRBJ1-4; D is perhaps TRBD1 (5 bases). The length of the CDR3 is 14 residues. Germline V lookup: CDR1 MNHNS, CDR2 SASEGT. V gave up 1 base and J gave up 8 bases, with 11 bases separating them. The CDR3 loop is CASSEVKGREKLFF. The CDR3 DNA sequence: TGTGCCAGCAGTGAAGTGAAGGGACGGGAAAAACTGTTTTTT.

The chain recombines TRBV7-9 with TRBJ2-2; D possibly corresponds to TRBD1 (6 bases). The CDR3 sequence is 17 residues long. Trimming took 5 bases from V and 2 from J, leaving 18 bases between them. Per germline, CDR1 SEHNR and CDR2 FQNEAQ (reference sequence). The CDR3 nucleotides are TGTGCCAGCAGCCTACAGGGTTTAGCCTCAAACACCGGGGAGCTGTTTTTT. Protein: CASSLQGLASNTGELFF. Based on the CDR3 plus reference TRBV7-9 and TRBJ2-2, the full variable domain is DTGVSQNPRHKITKRGQNVTFRCDPISEHNRLYWYRQTLGQGPEFLTYFQNEAQLEKSRLLSDRFSAERPKGSFSTLEIQRTEQGDSAMYLCASSLQGLASNTGELFFGEGSRLTVL.

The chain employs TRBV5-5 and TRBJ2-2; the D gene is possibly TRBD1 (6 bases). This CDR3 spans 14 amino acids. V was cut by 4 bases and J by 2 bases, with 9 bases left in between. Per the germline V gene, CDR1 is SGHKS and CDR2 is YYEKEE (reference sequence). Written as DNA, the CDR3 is TGTGCCAGCAGCGGGACACCTAACACCGGGGAGCTGTTTTTT. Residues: CASSGTPNTGELFF.

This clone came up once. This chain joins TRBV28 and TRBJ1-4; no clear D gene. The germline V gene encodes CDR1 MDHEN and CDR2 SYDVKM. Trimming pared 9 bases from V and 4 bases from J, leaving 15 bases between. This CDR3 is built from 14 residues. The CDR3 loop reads CASRAGDFNEKLFF. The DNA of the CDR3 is TGTGCCAGTAGAGCAGGAGATTTTAATGAAAAACTGTTTTTT.

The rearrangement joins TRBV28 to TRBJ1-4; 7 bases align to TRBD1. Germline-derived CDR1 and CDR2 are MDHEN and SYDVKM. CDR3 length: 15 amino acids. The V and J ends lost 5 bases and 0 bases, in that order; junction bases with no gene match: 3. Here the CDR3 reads CASSRQGATNEKLFF. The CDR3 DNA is TGTGCCAGCAGTCGACAGGGTGCAACTAATGAAAAACTGTTTTTT.

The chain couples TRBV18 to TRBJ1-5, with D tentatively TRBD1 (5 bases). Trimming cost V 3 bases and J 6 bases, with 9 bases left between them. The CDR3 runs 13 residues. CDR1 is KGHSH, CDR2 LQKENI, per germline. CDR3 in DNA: TGTGCCAGCTCACCGGACACGAGTCAGCCCCAGCATTTT. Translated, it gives CASSPDTSQPQHF.

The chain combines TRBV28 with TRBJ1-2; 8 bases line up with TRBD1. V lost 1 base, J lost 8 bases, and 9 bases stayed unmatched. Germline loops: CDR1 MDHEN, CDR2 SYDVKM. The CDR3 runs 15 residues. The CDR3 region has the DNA TGTGCCAGCAGTTTATTCTCTGGGACAGGAGGAGGCTACACCTTC. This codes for CASSLFSGTGGGYTF.

The CDR3 coding sequence is TGCGCCAGCAGCCTCGAGGGCTCTGGGGCCAACGTCCTGACTTTC. It specifies CASSLEGSGANVLTF. The chain links TRBV4-3 to TRBJ2-6; perhaps TRBD2 as D (5 bases). The CDR3 spans 15 residues. Germline CDR1 LGHNA, CDR2 YSLEER. V lost 4 bases to trimming and J lost 0 bases, with 7 bases between them.

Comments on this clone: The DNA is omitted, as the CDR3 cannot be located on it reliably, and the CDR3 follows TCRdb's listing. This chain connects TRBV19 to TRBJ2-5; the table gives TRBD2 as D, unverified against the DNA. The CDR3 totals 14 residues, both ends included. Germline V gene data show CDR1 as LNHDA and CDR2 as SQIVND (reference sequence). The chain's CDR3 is CASTSGTSQETQYF.

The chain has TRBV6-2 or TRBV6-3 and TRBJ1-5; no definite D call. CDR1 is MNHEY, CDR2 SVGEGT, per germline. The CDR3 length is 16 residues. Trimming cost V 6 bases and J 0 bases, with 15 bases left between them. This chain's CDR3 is CASSRAPVNSNQPQHF. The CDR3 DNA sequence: TGTGCCAGCAGCCGGGCGCCAGTTAATAGCAATCAGCCCCAGCATTTT.

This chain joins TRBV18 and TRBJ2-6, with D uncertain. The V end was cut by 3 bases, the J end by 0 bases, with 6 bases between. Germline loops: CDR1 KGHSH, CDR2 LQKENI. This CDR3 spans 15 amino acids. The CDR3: CASSPDLSGANVLTF. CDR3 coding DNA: TGTGCCAGCTCACCGGACCTCTCTGGGGCCAACGTCCTGACTTTC.

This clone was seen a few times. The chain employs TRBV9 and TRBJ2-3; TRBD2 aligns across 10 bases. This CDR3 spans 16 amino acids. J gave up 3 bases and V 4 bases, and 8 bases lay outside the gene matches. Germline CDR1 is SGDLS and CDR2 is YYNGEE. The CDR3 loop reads CASSPSSGRQTDTQYF. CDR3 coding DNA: TGTGCCAGCAGCCCCTCTAGCGGGAGACAGACAGATACGCAGTATTTT.

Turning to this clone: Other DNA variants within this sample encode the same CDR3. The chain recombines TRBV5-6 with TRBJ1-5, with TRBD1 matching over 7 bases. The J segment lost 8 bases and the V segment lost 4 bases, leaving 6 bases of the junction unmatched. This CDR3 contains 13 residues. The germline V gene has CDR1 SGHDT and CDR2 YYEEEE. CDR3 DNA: TGTGCCAGCAGCCTAGGGGGCTCGGAGCCCCAGCATTTT. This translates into CASSLGGSEPQHF. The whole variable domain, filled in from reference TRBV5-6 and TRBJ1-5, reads DAGVTQSPTHLIKTRGQQVTLRCSPKSGHDTVSWYQQALGQGPQFIFQYYEEEERQRGNFPDRFSGHQFPNYSSELNVNALLLGDSALYLCASSLGGSEPQHFGDGTRLSIL.

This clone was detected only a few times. The CDR3, as DNA: TGTGCCAGCAGCTCTGGACAGGGTTGGTACGAGCAGTACTTC. It yields the protein CASSSGQGWYEQYF. The V gene is TRBV5-8, the J gene TRBJ2-7; TRBD1 agrees at 8 bases. Germline V gene sequence: CDR1 SGHTS, CDR2 YDEGEE. CDR3 size: 14 residues. Unmatched junction bases numbered 6, after V lost 3 bases and J lost 4 bases.

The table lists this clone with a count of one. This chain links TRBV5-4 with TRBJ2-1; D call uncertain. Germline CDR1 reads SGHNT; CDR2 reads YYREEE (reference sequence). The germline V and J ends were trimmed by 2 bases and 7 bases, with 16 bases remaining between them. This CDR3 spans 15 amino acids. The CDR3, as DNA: TGTGCCAGCAGCTTCCCTGGCGTAACGAAGAATGAGCAGTTCTTC. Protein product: CASSFPGVTKNEQFF.

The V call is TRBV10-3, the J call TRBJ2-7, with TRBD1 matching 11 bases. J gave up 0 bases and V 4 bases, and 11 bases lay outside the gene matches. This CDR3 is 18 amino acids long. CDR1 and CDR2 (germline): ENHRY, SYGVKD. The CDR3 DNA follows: TGTGCCATCAGTGGGACAGGGGGCGCATCCACTAGCTCCTACGAGCAGTACTTC. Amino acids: CAISGTGGASTSSYEQYF.